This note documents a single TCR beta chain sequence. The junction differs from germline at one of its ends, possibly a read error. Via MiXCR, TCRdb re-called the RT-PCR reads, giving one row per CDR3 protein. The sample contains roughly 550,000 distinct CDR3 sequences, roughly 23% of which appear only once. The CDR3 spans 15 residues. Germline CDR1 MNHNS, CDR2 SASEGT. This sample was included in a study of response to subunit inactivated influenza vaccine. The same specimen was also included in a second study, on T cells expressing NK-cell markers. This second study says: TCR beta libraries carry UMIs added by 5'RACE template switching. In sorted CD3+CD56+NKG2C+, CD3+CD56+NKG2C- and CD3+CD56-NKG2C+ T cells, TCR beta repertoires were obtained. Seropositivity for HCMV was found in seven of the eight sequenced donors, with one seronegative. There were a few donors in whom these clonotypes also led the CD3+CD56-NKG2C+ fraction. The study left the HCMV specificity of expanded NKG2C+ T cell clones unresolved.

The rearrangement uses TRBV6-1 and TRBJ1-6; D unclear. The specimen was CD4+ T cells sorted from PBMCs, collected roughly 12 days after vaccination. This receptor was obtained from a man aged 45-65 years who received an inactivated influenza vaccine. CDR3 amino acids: CASSEAGNYNSPLHF. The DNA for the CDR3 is TGTGCCAGCAGTGAAGCAGGAAACTATAATTCCCCCCTCCACTTT.